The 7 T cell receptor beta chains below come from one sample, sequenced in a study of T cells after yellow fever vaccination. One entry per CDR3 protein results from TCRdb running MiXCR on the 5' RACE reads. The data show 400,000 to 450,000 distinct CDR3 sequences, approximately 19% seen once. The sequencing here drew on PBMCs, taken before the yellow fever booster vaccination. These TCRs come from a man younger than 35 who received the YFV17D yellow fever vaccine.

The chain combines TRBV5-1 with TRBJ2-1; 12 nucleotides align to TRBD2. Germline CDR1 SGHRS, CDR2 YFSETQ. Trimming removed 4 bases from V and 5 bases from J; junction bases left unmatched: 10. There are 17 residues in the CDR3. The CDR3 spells CASSLRLAGDNDNEQFF. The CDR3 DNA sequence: TGCGCCAGCAGCCTACGACTAGCGGGGGATAACGACAATGAGCAGTTCTTC.

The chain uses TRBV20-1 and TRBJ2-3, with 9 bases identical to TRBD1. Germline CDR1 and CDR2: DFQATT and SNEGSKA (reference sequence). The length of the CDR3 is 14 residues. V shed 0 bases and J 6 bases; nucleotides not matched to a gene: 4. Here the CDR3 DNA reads TGCAGTGCTAGAGATGGACAGGGGAGTGATACGCAGTATTTT. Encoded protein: CSARDGQGSDTQYF.

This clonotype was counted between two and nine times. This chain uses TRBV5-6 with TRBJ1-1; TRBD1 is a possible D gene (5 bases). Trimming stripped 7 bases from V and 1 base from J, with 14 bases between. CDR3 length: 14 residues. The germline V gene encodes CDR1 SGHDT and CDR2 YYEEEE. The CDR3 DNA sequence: TGTGCCAGCGCCGGAGGGGTCAGGAACACTGAAGCTTTCTTT. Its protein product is CASAGGVRNTEAFF.

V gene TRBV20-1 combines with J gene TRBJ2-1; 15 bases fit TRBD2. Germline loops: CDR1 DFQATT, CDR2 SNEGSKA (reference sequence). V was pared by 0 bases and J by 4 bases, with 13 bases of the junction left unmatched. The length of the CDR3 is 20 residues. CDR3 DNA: TGCAGTGCTAGAGACTCTACGGGACTAGCGGGGGGCCTGGTATACAATGAGCAGTTCTTC. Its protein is CSARDSTGLAGGLVYNEQFF.

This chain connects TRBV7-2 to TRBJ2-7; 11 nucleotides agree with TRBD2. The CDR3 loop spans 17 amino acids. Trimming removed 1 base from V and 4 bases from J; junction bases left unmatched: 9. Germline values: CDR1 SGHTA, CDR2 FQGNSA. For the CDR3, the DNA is TGTGCCAGCAGCTTAGGGGCGACTAGCGGGAACTTATACGAGCAGTACTTC. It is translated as CASSLGATSGNLYEQYF. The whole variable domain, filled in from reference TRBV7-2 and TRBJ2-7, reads GAGVSQSPSNKVTEKGKDVELRCDPISGHTALYWYRQSLGQGLEFLIYFQGNSAPDKSGLPSDRFSAERTGGSVSTLTIQRTQQEDSAVYLCASSLGATSGNLYEQYFGPGTRLTVT.

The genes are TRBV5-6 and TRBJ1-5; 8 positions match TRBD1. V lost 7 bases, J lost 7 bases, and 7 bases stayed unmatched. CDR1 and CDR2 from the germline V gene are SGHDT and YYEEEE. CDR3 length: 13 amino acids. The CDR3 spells CASSWTGSQPQHF. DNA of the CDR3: TGTGCCAGCTCTTGGACAGGGAGCCAGCCCCAGCATTTT. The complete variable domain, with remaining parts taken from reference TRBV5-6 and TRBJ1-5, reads DAGVTQSPTHLIKTRGQQVTLRCSPKSGHDTVSWYQQALGQGPQFIFQYYEEEERQRGNFPDRFSGHQFPNYSSELNVNALLLGDSALYLCASSWTGSQPQHFGDGTRLSIL.

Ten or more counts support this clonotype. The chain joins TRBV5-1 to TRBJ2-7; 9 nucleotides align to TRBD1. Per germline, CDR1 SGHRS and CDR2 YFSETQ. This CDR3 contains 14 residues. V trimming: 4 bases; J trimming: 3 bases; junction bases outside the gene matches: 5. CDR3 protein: CASSLRDRVYEQYF. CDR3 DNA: TGCGCCAGCAGCCTCCGGGACAGGGTCTACGAGCAGTACTTC.